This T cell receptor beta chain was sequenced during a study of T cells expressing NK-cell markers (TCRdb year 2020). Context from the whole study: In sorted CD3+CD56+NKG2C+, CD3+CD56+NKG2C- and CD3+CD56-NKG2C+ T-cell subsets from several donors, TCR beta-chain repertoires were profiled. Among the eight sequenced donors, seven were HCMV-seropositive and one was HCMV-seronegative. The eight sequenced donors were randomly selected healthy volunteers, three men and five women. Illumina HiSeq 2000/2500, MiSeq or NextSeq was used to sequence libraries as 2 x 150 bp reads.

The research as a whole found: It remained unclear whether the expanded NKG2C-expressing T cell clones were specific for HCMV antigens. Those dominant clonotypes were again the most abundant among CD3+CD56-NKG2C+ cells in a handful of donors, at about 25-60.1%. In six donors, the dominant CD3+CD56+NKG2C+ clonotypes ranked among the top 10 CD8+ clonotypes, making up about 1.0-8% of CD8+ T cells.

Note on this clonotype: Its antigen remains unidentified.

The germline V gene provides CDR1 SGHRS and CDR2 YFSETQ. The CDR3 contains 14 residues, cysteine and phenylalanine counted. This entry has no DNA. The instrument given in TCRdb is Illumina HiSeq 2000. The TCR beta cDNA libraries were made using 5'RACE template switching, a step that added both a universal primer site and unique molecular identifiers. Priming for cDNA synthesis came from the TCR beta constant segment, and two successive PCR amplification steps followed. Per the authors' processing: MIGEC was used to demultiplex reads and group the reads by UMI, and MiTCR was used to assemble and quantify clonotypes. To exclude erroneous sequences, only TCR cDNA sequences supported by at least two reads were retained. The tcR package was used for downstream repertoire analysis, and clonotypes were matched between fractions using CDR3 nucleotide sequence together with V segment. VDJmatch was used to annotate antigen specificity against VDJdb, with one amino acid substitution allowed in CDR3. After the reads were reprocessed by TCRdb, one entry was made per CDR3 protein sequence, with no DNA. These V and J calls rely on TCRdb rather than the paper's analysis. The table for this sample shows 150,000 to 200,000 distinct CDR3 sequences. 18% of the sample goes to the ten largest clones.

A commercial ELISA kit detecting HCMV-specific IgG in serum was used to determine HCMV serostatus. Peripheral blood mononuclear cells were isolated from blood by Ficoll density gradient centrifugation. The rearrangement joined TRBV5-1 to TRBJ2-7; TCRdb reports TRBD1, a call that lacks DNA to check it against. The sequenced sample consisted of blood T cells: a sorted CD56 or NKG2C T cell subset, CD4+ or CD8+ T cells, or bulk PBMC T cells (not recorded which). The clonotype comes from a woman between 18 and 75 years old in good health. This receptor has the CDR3 CASSPDRGPYEQYF.